Below are 21 T cell receptor beta chains sequenced from a single sample in a study of control samples from healthy donors and cancer patients. Sequencing was performed with immunoSEQ multiplex PCR; in TCRdb, only in-frame clones are kept and a portion is missing. The sample includes some 140,000 clones, around nine tenths seen only once; the top ten take approximately 8.6%. Sequencing used blood. Receptor source: a woman aged 25-40 years in good health.

The genes are TRBV6-2 or TRBV6-3 and TRBJ2-7; 10 nucleotides line up with TRBD1. V was pared by 0 bases and J by 3 bases, with 5 bases of the junction left unmatched. Per germline, CDR1 MNHEY and CDR2 SVGEGT. The CDR3 consists of 16 residues. The CDR3 loop reads CASSYSTRDRGYEQYF. CDR3 nucleotides: TGTGCCAGCAGTTACTCGACTCGGGACAGGGGCTACGAGCAGTACTTC.

V is TRBV28 and J is TRBJ2-7, with D unresolved. Germline V gene sequence: CDR1 MDHEN, CDR2 SYDVKM. With 6 bases removed from V and 9 bases from J, the gap between germline ends came to 18 bases. The CDR3 runs to 13 residues. The CDR3 here is CASSSGFPPTQYF. As DNA, the CDR3 is TGTGCCAGCAGCTCCGGGTTTCCCCCGACGCAGTACTTC.

The chain couples TRBV6-5 to TRBJ1-1, with D maybe TRBD1 (5 bases). The CDR3 is 13 amino acids. Trimming took off 2 bases at V and 3 bases at J, with 7 bases between the two ends. CDR1 and CDR2 from the germline V gene are MNHEY and SVGAGI. CDR3 loop: CASSYRGDTEAFF. The CDR3 DNA reads TGTGCCAGCAGTTACAGAGGGGACACTGAAGCTTTCTTT.

CDR3 amino acids: CASSFEGRSPLHF. The CDR3 DNA is TGTGCCAGCAGCTTTGAGGGGAGATCACCCCTCCACTTT. This sequence joins TRBV7-9 and TRBJ1-6; TRBD1 is a possible D gene (5 bases). The CDR3 has 13 residues. Germline V CDR1 and CDR2: SEHNR, FQNEAQ (reference sequence). Trimming removed 3 bases from V and 10 bases from J, with 10 bases in between.

The chain recombines TRBV5-1 with TRBJ1-2, with D possibly TRBD1 on 5 matching bases. Germline values: CDR1 SGHRS, CDR2 YFSETQ. V was shortened by 2 bases and J by 5 bases, with 16 bases between the two germline ends. The length of the CDR3 is 15 residues. CDR3 nucleotides: TGCGCCAGCAGCTTCCGGGGGACGGTCAGTTATGGCTACACCTTC. Protein sequence: CASSFRGTVSYGYTF.

V gene TRBV5-5 combines with J gene TRBJ2-3; TRBD2 agrees at 9 bases. V was pared by 6 bases and J by 3 bases, with 8 bases of the junction left unmatched. Looked up from germline, CDR1 is SGHKS and CDR2 is YYEKEE (reference sequence). CDR3 length equals 15 residues. CDR3 loop: CASTWTSAGTDTQYF. CDR3 coding DNA: TGTGCCAGCACCTGGACTAGCGCAGGAACAGATACGCAGTATTTT.

The chain carries TRBV3-1 (or the pseudogene TRBV3-2) and TRBJ1-3; no definite D call. The CDR3 covers 14 residues. Trimming left V 2 bases short and J 4 bases short, with 9 bases between. The germline CDR1 and CDR2 sequences are LGHDT and YNNKEL (reference sequence). The CDR3 coding sequence is TGTGCCAGCAGCCAACTCCCGTCGGGAAACACCATATATTTT. It encodes CASSQLPSGNTIYF.

This clone occurred once. The chain carries TRBV19 and TRBJ2-3; D is ambiguous. The CDR3 extends over 15 amino acids. V gave up 1 base and J gave up 0 bases, with 8 bases separating them. Germline loops: CDR1 LNHDA, CDR2 SQIVND (reference sequence). The CDR3 is CASSIGAVSTDTQYF. The DNA of the CDR3 is TGTGCCAGTAGTATAGGTGCTGTGAGCACAGATACGCAGTATTTT.

The rearrangement links TRBV25-1 to TRBJ1-5, with a weak D call TRBD1 (5 bases). Germline V gene data show CDR1 as MGHDK and CDR2 as SYGVNS. V shed 3 bases and J shed 3 bases, with 12 bases lying between them. The CDR3 length is 15 residues. CDR3 protein: CASSDAAGPNQPQHF. The CDR3 DNA is TGTGCCAGCAGTGACGCCGCGGGACCCAATCAGCCCCAGCATTTT.

In this sample, this clone turned up once. The J gene is TRBJ2-7, the V gene TRBV27; TRBD2 aligns across 7 bases. Germline V gene data show CDR1 as MNHEY and CDR2 as SMNVEV (reference sequence). J gave up 5 bases and V 2 bases, and 0 bases lay outside the gene matches. The CDR3 length is 12 residues. CDR3 nucleotide sequence: TGTGCCAGCAGTTTAGGGGGGGACGAGCAGTACTTC. This codes for CASSLGGDEQYF.

In its sample, this clone was seen many times. The chain carries TRBV5-1 and TRBJ1-3; TRBD1 might be the D (6 bases). V dropped 4 bases and J dropped 0 bases, with 14 bases sitting between them. From germline, CDR1 is SGHRS and CDR2 YFSETQ. The CDR3 has 16 amino acids. For the CDR3, the DNA is TGCGCCAGCAGCCAGGCAGGGGTAGTCTCTGGAAACACCATATATTTT. This encodes CASSQAGVVSGNTIYF.

This chain's CDR3 is CASSLGGGGGTDTQYF. The CDR3 DNA sequence: TGTGCCAGCAGCTTAGGGGGAGGAGGTGGCACAGATACGCAGTATTTT. The chain combines TRBV11-2 with TRBJ2-3, with a tentative D call TRBD2 (6 bases). This CDR3 has 16 residues. The germline V gene encodes CDR1 SGHAT and CDR2 FQNNGV. V lost 1 base to trimming and J lost 1 base, with 12 bases between them.

The chain joins TRBV15 to TRBJ2-3; 8 nucleotides agree with TRBD1. The junction had 4 bases not matched to a gene; V was cut back by 9 bases and J by 2 bases. The V gene's germline CDR1 is LNHNV and CDR2 YYDKDF (reference sequence). CDR3 size: 13 residues. The DNA for the CDR3 is TGTGCCACACGGACAGGGACCACAGATACGCAGTATTTT. Amino acid sequence: CATRTGTTDTQYF.

This clone was picked up one time. This chain uses TRBV5-6 with TRBJ2-1, with D possibly matching TRBD2 (5 bases). This CDR3 region has 15 residues. CDR1 is SGHDT and CDR2 is YYEEEE in the germline V gene. Trimming pared 3 bases from V and 0 bases from J, leaving 10 bases between. The CDR3 DNA reads TGTGCCAGCAGCTCCCAGCGGAGCTCCTACAATGAGCAGTTCTTC. Amino acids: CASSSQRSSYNEQFF.

The count of this clone is one. The genes are TRBV29-1 and TRBJ2-1; TRBD2 agrees at 9 bases. Per the germline V gene, CDR1 is SQVTM and CDR2 is ANQGSEA. The CDR3 has 16 residues. The trim removed 3 bases at V and 7 bases at J, leaving 13 bases unmatched. The CDR3 is CSVDGVGGRAKNEQFF. CDR3 DNA: TGCAGCGTTGATGGGGTTGGCGGGAGGGCCAAAAATGAGCAGTTCTTC.

V gene TRBV5-1 combines with J gene TRBJ1-6, with D unclear. The CDR3 covers 16 residues. Trimming removed 4 bases from V and 0 bases from J, with 11 bases in between. From germline, CDR1 is SGHRS and CDR2 YFSETQ. The CDR3 DNA is TGCGCCAGCAGCCCCGGCGGCAGCTCCTATAATTCACCCCTCCACTTT. As protein: CASSPGGSSYNSPLHF.

This rearrangement joins TRBV4-1 to TRBJ2-7, with TRBD2 matching over 13 bases. V was clipped by 2 bases and J by 2 bases; unmatched bases: 3. There are 16 residues in the CDR3. Germline V gene data show CDR1 as MGHRA and CDR2 as YSYEKL. The CDR3 DNA sequence: TGCGCCAGCAGCCAACTCGGACTAGCGGGAGCCTACGAGCAGTACTTC. Translation gives CASSQLGLAGAYEQYF.

The chain recombines TRBV14 with TRBJ2-1; no clear D gene. Trimming removed 1 base from V and 7 bases from J, with 8 bases in between. The germline V gene has CDR1 SGHDN and CDR2 FVKESK. The CDR3 totals 13 residues. The DNA of the CDR3 is TGTGCCAGCAGCCAAGTCTTGGGAAATGAGCAGTTCTTC. Its translation: CASSQVLGNEQFF.

J is TRBJ1-2 and V is TRBV24-1, with unresolved D. Trimming stripped 1 base from V and 7 bases from J, with 6 bases between. Per the germline V gene, CDR1 is KGHDR and CDR2 is SFDVKD. The CDR3 is 12 amino acids. The CDR3 DNA reads as TGTGCCACCAGTGATTTTGGGCGTGGCTACACCTTC. This codes for CATSDFGRGYTF.

The rearrangement links TRBV29-1 to TRBJ1-4, with D hard to call. Germline V gene data show CDR1 as SQVTM and CDR2 as ANQGSEA. This CDR3 contains 13 residues. Trimming shortened V by 2 bases and J by 5 bases, and 9 bases separated the two germline ends. The CDR3 sequence: CSVEPQPNEKLFF. The CDR3 bases are TGCAGCGTTGAACCGCAGCCCAATGAAAAACTGTTTTTT.

The chain uses TRBV20-1 and TRBJ2-3, with 9 bases that match TRBD2. The length of the CDR3 is 11 residues. Looked up from germline, CDR1 is DFQATT and CDR2 is SNEGSKA (reference sequence). Trimming removed 5 bases from V and 8 bases from J; junction bases left unmatched: 2. The CDR3 DNA reads TGCAGTGCTGCGGGAGGGGGTACGCAGTATTTT. Protein: CSAAGGGTQYF.